This entry is about one TCR beta chain. What it recognizes is unknown. These data belong to a study of cytomegalovirus exposure and HLA in healthy donors. Study-wide results and limits: The study recorded 160 or so TCR beta chains that were cytomegalovirus-associated.

Primers for the PCR totalled 60 Vbeta and 13 Jbeta. Some clones are missing from TCRdb's copy, which holds only in-frame ones; the method was immunoSEQ multiplex PCR. This sample has some 130,000 clones, with 70% to 80% found just once. Germline V gene sequence: CDR1 SGHRS, CDR2 YFSETQ. The CDR3 extends over 15 amino acids. Losses at the gene ends were 6 bases for V and 1 base for J; bases not matched to a gene: 6. The source of this sequence is a female donor in good health and CMV-seropositive. This sequence joins TRBV5-1 and TRBJ2-3; TRBD2 agrees at 9 bases. Specimen: PBMCs. The DNA for the CDR3 is TGCGCCAGCAACATAGCGGGAGACGGCACAGATACGCAGTATTTT. Its protein is CASNIAGDGTDTQYF.